This passage covers 11 T cell receptor beta chains from one sample sequenced in a study of control samples from healthy donors and cancer patients. Data came from immunoSEQ multiplex PCR; TCRdb stores just in-frame clones and leaves some out. The data show more than 65,000 clones, with around nine tenths seen just once and 1.9% held by the top ten. Source material: PBMCs. Every receptor here comes from a woman between 55 and 75 years old with head and neck cancer.

The chain couples TRBV4-3 to TRBJ1-2; perhaps TRBD1 as D (6 bases). The CDR3 has 15 residues. Trimming left V 0 bases short and J 5 bases short, with 13 bases between. CDR1 LGHNA and CDR2 YSLEER come from the germline V gene. In nucleotides, the CDR3 is TGCGCCAGCAGCCAAGACGGGGGCGGGGGTTATGGCTACACCTTC. Encoded protein: CASSQDGGGGYGYTF.

V and J are TRBV11-2 and TRBJ2-2; D not resolved. Trimming cost V 2 bases and J 2 bases, with 15 bases left between them. From germline, CDR1 is SGHAT and CDR2 FQNNGV. The CDR3 loop spans 17 amino acids. The DNA for the CDR3 is TGTGCCAGCAGCTTATCGGGTCGGATAATCAACACCGGGGAGCTGTTTTTT. It translates to CASSLSGRIINTGELFF.

The chain carries TRBV6-1 and TRBJ2-4; D uncertain. Germline V lookup: CDR1 MNHNS, CDR2 SASEGT. Between the trimmed V and J ends, which lost 0 bases and 1 base, there was a span of 28 bases. The CDR3 extends over 22 amino acids. The CDR3 bases are TGTGCCAGCAGTGAAGCGCAAGTCAAGAAGGGCCCCGCGCTGTTTGCCAAAAACATTCAGTACTTC. It codes for CASSEAQVKKGPALFAKNIQYF.

The V call is TRBV27, the J call TRBJ2-2; D is possibly TRBD1 (6 bases). The CDR3 length is 15 residues. V was trimmed by 5 bases and J by 5 bases, leaving 15 bases between them. CDR1 is MNHEY, CDR2 SMNVEV, per germline (reference sequence). The CDR3 reads CASSLGDTWTGELFF. CDR3 DNA sequence: TGTGCCAGCAGTCTGGGGGACACCTGGACCGGGGAGCTGTTTTTT.

The rearrangement links TRBV11-2 to TRBJ2-1; 7 nucleotides agree with TRBD1. J lost 4 bases, V lost 1 base, and 4 bases had no gene match. CDR3 length: 15 amino acids. Per germline, CDR1 SGHAT and CDR2 FQNNGV. In DNA form, the CDR3 reads TGTGCCAGCAGCTTAGGACAGGGTCCTTACAATGAGCAGTTCTTC. The encoded protein is CASSLGQGPYNEQFF.

V is TRBV12-3 or TRBV12-4 and J is TRBJ2-7; D is uncertain. V lost 6 bases, J lost 3 bases, and 12 bases lay in between. The CDR3 spans 13 residues. The CDR3 sequence is CASSPRRVYEQYF. Here the CDR3 DNA reads TGTGCCAGCAGCCCCAGAAGGGTCTACGAGCAGTACTTC.

The chain joins TRBV2 to TRBJ1-2; 9 positions match TRBD1. The CDR3 consists of 13 residues. CDR1 is SNHLY and CDR2 is FYNNEI in the germline V gene. With 5 bases clipped from V and 9 bases from J, the junction kept 7 bases outside the gene matches. The CDR3 DNA sequence: TGTGCCAGCAGTCAGGGACAGGGACTTCGCTACACCTTC. Its protein is CASSQGQGLRYTF.

A single count supports this clone. The chain combines TRBV5-6 with TRBJ1-2; D ambiguous. V was shortened by 0 bases and J by 4 bases, with 16 bases between the two germline ends. Germline CDR1 and CDR2: SGHDT and YYEEEE. There are 16 residues in the CDR3. CDR3: CASSLERLRLGYGYTF. For the CDR3, the DNA is TGTGCCAGCAGCTTGGAACGTTTACGCTTGGGCTATGGCTACACCTTC.

On this clone: Germline and junction disagree at one end, which may indicate a read error. The same CDR3 arises from other DNA sequences in this sample as well. V usage is TRBV18 and J usage is TRBJ2-2; D uncertain. Germline-derived CDR1 and CDR2 are KGHSH and LQKENI. The CDR3 is 16 residues long. CDR3 nucleotides: TGCGCCAGCTCACCAACGACGGGTGCGAACACCGGGGAGCTGTTTTTT. Translating gives CASSPTTGANTGELFF.

This chain uses TRBV12-5 with TRBJ2-2; TRBD1 agrees at 11 bases. The CDR3 has 17 amino acids. Per germline, CDR1 LGHNT and CDR2 FRNRAP. J was trimmed by 4 bases and V by 0 bases; bases with no gene match: 4. This CDR3 reads CASGLVLGTGGTGELFF. The CDR3 DNA is TGTGCTAGTGGTTTGGTACTTGGGACAGGGGGCACCGGGGAGCTGTTTTTT.

This rearrangement joins TRBV19 to TRBJ1-4; maybe TRBD1 (5 bases). The CDR3 contains 17 residues. The V gene lost 5 bases and the J gene lost 11 bases, with 27 bases spanning the gap. CDR1 and CDR2 (germline): LNHDA, SQIVND (reference sequence). The CDR3 DNA sequence: TGTGCCAGTAGTTCCTTCTTTGGGACGGAAGACGTAGGGAAACTGTTTTTT. Residues: CASSSFFGTEDVGKLFF.